The 28 T cell receptor beta chains presented below share a single source sample, sequenced in a study of cytomegalovirus exposure and HLA in healthy donors. The PCR employed 60 Vbeta primers together with 13 Jbeta primers. Sequencing used immunoSEQ multiplex PCR; TCRdb keeps in-frame clones, though not all of them. This table holds 150,000 to 200,000 clones, less than 90% found once. Material for sequencing was PBMCs. The source of these receptors is a young man in good health and CMV-seronegative.

The count of this clone is one. The chain couples TRBV7-9 to TRBJ2-1; 11 bases are shared with TRBD2. The germline CDR1 and CDR2 sequences are SEHNR and FQNEAQ (reference sequence). The CDR3 loop spans 15 amino acids. V trimming: 4 bases; J trimming: 8 bases; junction bases outside the gene matches: 7. The CDR3 here is CASSSGLAVADEQFF. DNA of the CDR3: TGTGCCAGCAGCTCGGGACTAGCGGTTGCGGATGAGCAGTTCTTC.

The chain couples TRBV18 to TRBJ1-5; maybe TRBD1 (6 bases). The CDR3 covers 16 residues. Germline lookup yields CDR1 KGHSH and CDR2 LQKENI. Trimming cost V 0 bases and J 5 bases, with 14 bases left between them. CDR3 nucleotides: TGTGCCAGCTCACCACCGAACAGGGCGGGGGATCAGCCCCAGCATTTT. Its translation: CASSPPNRAGDQPQHF.

V is TRBV7-2 and J is TRBJ2-1, with D maybe TRBD2 (5 bases). This CDR3 has 14 amino acids. The germline CDR1 and CDR2 sequences are SGHTA and FQGNSA. V lost 4 bases to trimming and J lost 10 bases, with 17 bases between them. CDR3 bases: TGTGCCAGCAGCTCCCCCGGGAACGTGGGGGAGCAGTTCTTC. Translated: CASSSPGNVGEQFF.

V is TRBV29-1 and J is TRBJ2-1; no clear D gene. The germline CDR1 and CDR2 sequences are SQVTM and ANQGSEA. Trimming left V 7 bases short and J 0 bases short, with 7 bases between. CDR3 size: 12 residues. The CDR3 here is CSAANSYNEQFF. For the CDR3, the DNA is TGCAGCGCAGCGAACTCCTACAATGAGCAGTTCTTC.

This clone was counted between two and nine times. The chain recombines TRBV7-2 with TRBJ2-3; 7 bases agree with TRBD1. V trimming: 5 bases; J trimming: 0 bases; junction bases outside the gene matches: 8. The CDR3 is 16 residues long. CDR1 and CDR2 from the germline V gene are SGHTA and FQGNSA. The CDR3 spells CASSPPGGLSTDTQYF. CDR3 sequence (DNA): TGTGCCAGCAGCCCACCAGGGGGTTTAAGCACAGATACGCAGTATTTT.

The genes are TRBV28 and TRBJ2-2, with D perhaps matching TRBD2 (5 bases). Germline-derived CDR1 and CDR2 are MDHEN and SYDVKM. The CDR3 spans 16 residues. Trimming removed 6 bases at V and 1 base at J, with 15 bases between. The CDR3 DNA reads TGTGCCAGCAGAACGGGCGGGCGGGTGAACACCGGGGAGCTGTTTTTT. Protein product: CASRTGGRVNTGELFF.

With regard to this clone: One junction end does not reproduce the germline sequence, and a read error may be involved. This chain links TRBV5-8 with TRBJ2-5; D is uncertain. This CDR3 comprises 16 residues. From germline, CDR1 is SGHTS and CDR2 YDEGEE. This CDR3 reads CASSLDSHITEETRYF. The CDR3 coding sequence is TGTGCCAGCAGCTTGGACAGTCACATAACCGAAGAGACCCGGTACTTC.

This clone came up a few times. This chain joins TRBV11-2 and TRBJ2-2; 7 bases line up with TRBD2. Trimming removed 4 bases from V and 5 bases from J; junction bases left unmatched: 1. This CDR3 has 13 amino acids. Germline CDR1 SGHAT, CDR2 FQNNGV. CDR3 loop: CASSWGGTGELFF. In DNA form, the CDR3 reads TGTGCCAGCAGCTGGGGGGGTACCGGGGAGCTGTTTTTT.

The chain employs TRBV7-9 and TRBJ2-7, with 10 bases matching TRBD1. Germline V gene lookup returns CDR1 SEHNR and CDR2 FQNEAQ (reference sequence). V was pared by 4 bases and J by 6 bases, with 6 bases of the junction left unmatched. The CDR3 covers 14 residues. The CDR3 DNA is TGTGCCAGCAGCTCCGGGACAGGGGTCTCCGAGCAGTACTTC. Translated, it gives CASSSGTGVSEQYF.

J is TRBJ1-5 and V is TRBV28; D remains unclear. V lost 8 bases, J lost 4 bases, and 12 bases lay in between. Germline V lookup: CDR1 MDHEN, CDR2 SYDVKM. The CDR3 is made up of 13 amino acids. CDR3 sequence (DNA): TGTGCCAGCCTAGGCGGGGATAATCAGCCCCAGCATTTT. This sequence encodes CASLGGDNQPQHF.

This sequence joins TRBV7-2 and TRBJ2-2; 9 bases match TRBD1. The CDR3 has 15 amino acids. Trimming at V came to 5 bases and at J to 4 bases, leaving 5 bases not matched to a gene. Germline lookup yields CDR1 SGHTA and CDR2 FQGNSA. Here the CDR3 reads CASSNRGPPTGELFF. In DNA form, the CDR3 reads TGTGCCAGCAGCAACAGGGGGCCCCCCACCGGGGAGCTGTTTTTT.

The V call is TRBV9, the J call TRBJ2-7; TRBD2 agrees at 7 bases. CDR1 is SGDLS, CDR2 YYNGEE, per germline. The CDR3 spans 15 residues. Trimming took 0 bases from V and 5 from J; bases not matched to a gene: 8. This chain's CDR3 is CASSVGGLVTHEQYF. Here the CDR3 DNA reads TGTGCCAGCAGCGTAGGAGGACTAGTTACCCACGAGCAGTACTTC.

The genes are TRBV2 and TRBJ2-1, with D perhaps matching TRBD2 (5 bases). Germline-derived CDR1 and CDR2 are SNHLY and FYNNEI. Trimming took off 2 bases at V and 8 bases at J, with 10 bases between the two ends. There are 13 residues in the CDR3. This chain's CDR3 is CASSELGRDEQFF. The CDR3 DNA follows: TGTGCCAGCAGTGAACTTGGGCGGGATGAGCAGTTCTTC.

The gene calls are TRBV7-9 and TRBJ2-7; 7 bases are shared with TRBD2. Germline-derived CDR1 and CDR2 are SEHNR and FQNEAQ (reference sequence). This CDR3 region has 12 residues. The V segment lost 10 bases and the J segment 5 bases; nucleotides outside the gene matches: 8. As DNA, the CDR3 is TGTGCCACTGACTGGGGAGGGAACGAGCAGTACTTC. Its translation: CATDWGGNEQYF.

This chain joins TRBV2 and TRBJ1-1; D not resolved. V was pared by 7 bases and J by 3 bases, with 9 bases between. Germline V gene lookup returns CDR1 SNHLY and CDR2 FYNNEI. This CDR3 spans 12 amino acids. The CDR3 region has the DNA TGTGCCAGCAAGGAGAGATACACTGAAGCTTTCTTT. Encoded protein: CASKERYTEAFF.

The chain recombines TRBV7-3 with TRBJ1-3; 8 bases line up with TRBD1. Germline CDR1 and CDR2: SGHTA and FQGTGA. J gave up 2 bases and V 4 bases, and 4 bases lay outside the gene matches. CDR3 length: 15 amino acids. This CDR3 is CASSSGTGTGNTIYF. CDR3 nucleotides: TGTGCCAGCAGCTCCGGGACAGGCACTGGAAACACCATATATTTT.

The V and J genes are TRBV10-3 and TRBJ2-7; D unclear. Trimming cost V 3 bases and J 0 bases, with 9 bases left between them. The germline CDR1 and CDR2 sequences are ENHRY and SYGVKD. There are 14 residues in the CDR3. CDR3 DNA: TGTGCCATCAGTGAACAGACCTACTCCTACGAGCAGTACTTC. Residues: CAISEQTYSYEQYF.

The sample holds a few counts of this clone. The CDR3 DNA reads TGTGCCACCAGCAGAGAGCAGGGGGCTGGAAACACCATATATTTT. It encodes CATSREQGAGNTIYF. The J gene is TRBJ1-3, the V gene TRBV15; 7 nucleotides match TRBD1. Germline V gene sequence: CDR1 LNHNV, CDR2 YYDKDF (reference sequence). The CDR3 has 15 amino acids. Trimming cost V 0 bases and J 2 bases; bases outside gene matches: 1.

In its sample, this clone was seen once. The CDR3 here is CASSRGHNPEQYF. The CDR3 coding sequence is TGTGCCAGCAGTAGGGGACATAATCCCGAGCAGTACTTC. The gene calls are TRBV7-6 and TRBJ2-7, with a possible D match to TRBD1 (6 bases). This CDR3 region has 13 residues. The germline V gene encodes CDR1 SGHVS and CDR2 FNYEAQ. The V and J ends lost 6 bases and 6 bases respectively, with 15 bases between them.

The rearrangement joins TRBV4-1 to TRBJ1-6, with D possibly matching TRBD1 (6 bases). Per the germline V gene, CDR1 is MGHRA and CDR2 is YSYEKL. The length of the CDR3 is 16 residues. V lost 1 base and J 6 bases, leaving 13 bases between the germline ends. CDR3 residues: CASSQAGEGRNSPLHF. The CDR3 DNA sequence: TGCGCCAGCAGCCAAGCAGGGGAGGGTCGTAATTCACCCCTCCACTTT.

In its sample, this clone was seen a few times. The genes are TRBV6-6 and TRBJ1-5; D unresolved. This CDR3 spans 12 amino acids. CDR1 is MNHNY and CDR2 is SVGAGI in the germline V gene (reference sequence). Trimming left V 7 bases short and J 5 bases short, with 9 bases between. The CDR3 DNA reads TGTGCCAGCAACGAGGGCGATCAGCCCCAGCATTTT. It translates to CASNEGDQPQHF.

The chain joins TRBV6-5 to TRBJ2-1; 7 nucleotides align to TRBD1. This CDR3 region has 15 residues. Unmatched junction bases numbered 7, after V lost 8 bases and J lost 0 bases. Germline CDR1 MNHEY, CDR2 SVGAGI. The CDR3 DNA reads TGTGCCAGCTCCCTAAGGGGGCGCTCCTACAATGAGCAGTTCTTC. Protein: CASSLRGRSYNEQFF.

This chain joins TRBV6-5 and TRBJ1-1; TRBD1 aligns across 7 bases. The CDR3 spans 14 residues. J was trimmed by 3 bases and V by 5 bases; bases with no gene match: 6. Germline assignment: CDR1 MNHEY and CDR2 SVGAGI. CDR3 loop: CASSQPTGYTEAFF. The CDR3 DNA sequence: TGTGCCAGCAGTCAGCCGACAGGGTACACTGAAGCTTTCTTT.

The chain couples TRBV19 to TRBJ2-5, with 7 bases fitting TRBD1. V trimming: 0 bases; J trimming: 4 bases; junction bases outside the gene matches: 8. The CDR3 is made up of 16 amino acids. Germline values: CDR1 LNHDA, CDR2 SQIVND (reference sequence). Here the CDR3 DNA reads TGTGCCAGTAGTATAGATTTAGGGGGCCGGAGAGAGACCCAGTACTTC. Its translation: CASSIDLGGRRETQYF.

The chain recombines TRBV7-6 with TRBJ2-7, with 8 positions matching TRBD1. This CDR3 is 13 amino acids long. The germline CDR1 and CDR2 sequences are SGHVS and FNYEAQ. The V and J ends lost 1 base and 6 bases, in that order; junction bases with no gene match: 2. The CDR3 sequence is CASSLGQGIEQYF. CDR3 DNA sequence: TGTGCCAGCAGCTTAGGACAGGGGATCGAGCAGTACTTC.

This sequence joins TRBV10-2 and TRBJ1-4, with D maybe TRBD1 (5 bases). The CDR3 extends over 17 amino acids. Trimming pared 0 bases from V and 4 bases from J, leaving 15 bases between. Germline V gene lookup returns CDR1 WSHSY and CDR2 SAAADI. Here the CDR3 reads CASSESSGAAYNEKLFF. DNA for the CDR3: TGCGCCAGCAGTGAGTCGAGTGGGGCAGCCTATAATGAAAAACTGTTTTTT.

The chain employs TRBV28 and TRBJ1-1; 8 bases line up with TRBD1. The V segment lost 5 bases and the J segment 6 bases; nucleotides outside the gene matches: 8. CDR1 and CDR2 from the germline V gene are MDHEN and SYDVKM. The length of the CDR3 is 14 residues. CDR3: CASSVDREKAEAFF. DNA for the CDR3: TGTGCCAGCAGTGTGGACAGGGAGAAGGCTGAAGCTTTCTTT.

This rearrangement joins TRBV7-3 to TRBJ1-1; TRBD1 matches at 8 bases. This CDR3 is built from 18 residues. V lost 5 bases and J lost 4; bases outside the gene matches: 18. Germline V gives CDR1 SGHTA, CDR2 FQGTGA. In DNA form, the CDR3 reads TGTGCCAGCAGCCCAGGGGGCCTTTCCGGGTCAGCGACCACTGAAGCTTTCTTT. Its protein is CASSPGGLSGSATTEAFF.